This TCR beta chain came from a study of T cells in Graves' hyperthyroidism and ophthalmopathy. Overall study findings and caveats: Ophthalmopathy was distinguished from stable hyperthyroidism by 13 V-J signatures.

The hyperthyroidism was newly diagnosed and had lasted under 2 months; the patients were aged 18 to 65. First hyperthyroidism diagnosis is when the blood sample was obtained, before any ophthalmopathy symptoms. Isolation of PBMCs was performed on around 10 ml fresh peripheral blood. TCR beta CDR3 regions were amplified from RNA. In the first-round RT-PCR of the TCR CDR3, the HTBI primer set was used. TCRdb itself ran the multiplex PCR reads through MiXCR, one entry per CDR3 protein. This sample has 730,000 or so distinct CDR3 sequences, with approximately 19% found just once. With 5 bases clipped from V and 5 bases from J, the junction kept 10 bases outside the gene matches. From germline, CDR1 is MNHEY and CDR2 SMNVEV (reference sequence). The CDR3 contains 17 residues. This clonotype has at least ten counts. What it binds is not known.

This TCR was recovered from a woman between 45 and 60 years old with Graves' hyperthyroidism that later progressed to Graves' ophthalmopathy. The sequenced sample consisted of blood. The genes are TRBV27 and TRBJ2-5; the match to TRBD2 covers 14 bases. CDR3 coding DNA: TGTGCCAGCAGTCCCGCCCGACTAGCGGGGGGGCGGGAGACCCAGTACTTC. Residues: CASSPARLAGGRETQYF.